This is a list of T cell receptor beta chains from one sample in a study of T cell responses to AZD1222 COVID-19 vaccine. Method: immunoSEQ multiplex PCR; TCRdb's copy keeps in-frame clones and lacks some. The sample includes under 200,000 clones, about 92% of them seen just once. The material sequenced was peripheral blood, taken 28 days after the second AZD1222 dose. Receptors originate from an adult who received the AZD1222 COVID-19 vaccine. Each CDR3 is given with its conserved first and last residue. Fields, in order: CDR3 protein, CDR3 DNA, D gene, V gene, clone size, J gene. A D gene is named only where the DNA matches it firmly. A row's size may be missing; if present it is once, few, many or a size class.

CDR3: CASTGGGGEQYF; DNA: TGTGCCAGCACCGGAGGAGGGGGCGAGCAGTACTTC; D: -; V: TRBV6-5; size: -; J: TRBJ2-7
CDR3: CASSELREPLHF; DNA: TGTGCCAGCAGTGAACTAAGGGAACCCCTCCACTTT; D: -; V: TRBV6-1; size: -; J: TRBJ1-6
CDR3: CASSLGARRQVTEAFF; DNA: TGTGCCAGCAGCTTAGGGGCCCGGAGACAGGTCACCGAAGCTTTCTTT; D: -; V: TRBV7-8; size: -; J: TRBJ1-1
CDR3: CASSTGGAPDEQYF; DNA: TGTGCCAGCTCAACCGGGGGGGCCCCCGACGAGCAGTACTTC; D: TRBD2; V: TRBV18; size: -; J: TRBJ2-7
CDR3: CASSYGGQVQETQYF; DNA: TGTGCCAGCAGTTACGGCGGGCAGGTCCAAGAGACCCAGTACTTC; D: -; V: TRBV6-2/TRBV6-3; size: -; J: TRBJ2-5
CDR3: CASSDPRGRGGDTQYF; DNA: TGTGCCAGCAGTGATCCAAGGGGGCGAGGGGGAGATACGCAGTATTTT; D: TRBD1; V: TRBV25-1; size: once; J: TRBJ2-3
CDR3: CAITKTGTNTEAFF; DNA: TGTGCCATCACCAAGACAGGGACGAACACTGAAGCTTTCTTT; D: TRBD1; V: TRBV10-3; size: -; J: TRBJ1-1
CDR3: CASSEAGGPIRQPQHF; DNA: TGTGCCAGCAGTGAAGCTGGGGGGCCCATAAGACAGCCCCAGCATTTT; D: -; V: TRBV2; size: -; J: TRBJ1-5
CDR3: CASSLVAGGSGANVLTF; DNA: TGTGCCAGCAGCTTAGTGGCGGGAGGCTCCGGGGCCAACGTCCTGACTTTC; D: TRBD2; V: TRBV7-9; size: -; J: TRBJ2-6
CDR3: CASSNRVYEQFF; DNA: TGTGCCAGTAGTAACAGGGTCTATGAGCAGTTCTTC; D: -; V: TRBV19; size: -; J: TRBJ2-1
CDR3: CASSYTRTGKIPF; DNA: TGTGCCAGCAGTTACACCCGGACAGGGAAGATCCCCTTT; D: TRBD1; V: TRBV6-5; size: -; J: TRBJ1-1
CDR3: CASSLAGGETQYF; DNA: TGTGCCAGCAGCTTGGCCGGCGGGGAGACCCAGTACTTC; D: -; V: TRBV5-6; size: -; J: TRBJ2-5
CDR3: CASSYKGGAVGTEAFF; DNA: TGTGCCAGCAGTTACAAGGGGGGCGCAGTGGGCACTGAAGCTTTCTTT; D: -; V: TRBV6-5; size: -; J: TRBJ1-1
CDR3: CASSYGDGGTEAFF; DNA: TGTGCCAGCTCGTACGGGGACGGCGGCACTGAAGCTTTCTTT; D: -; V: TRBV18; size: -; J: TRBJ1-1
CDR3: CASLRTSGGESTQYF; DNA: TGTGCCAGTTTGAGGACTAGCGGGGGGGAGTCGACCCAGTACTTC; D: TRBD2; V: TRBV2; size: -; J: TRBJ2-5